This TCR beta chain is drawn from a study of T cell responses to AZD1222 COVID-19 vaccine. Study-wide findings and caveats: It should be noted that donors were predominantly white British and more often female, and clonal diversity was possibly underestimated.

Produced via immunoSEQ multiplex PCR; TCRdb's table is partial and in-frame only. Seen here are about 84,000 clones, around 88% observed once, and the top ten hold roughly 12%. On this clone itself: Its antigen is unidentified.

Looked up from germline, CDR1 is LGHNA and CDR2 is YSLEER. With V trimmed by 1 base and J by 3 bases, 5 bases remained unmatched. CDR3 length equals 15 residues. This clonotype originated in an adult who received the AZD1222 COVID-19 vaccine. The gene calls are TRBV4-3 and TRBJ1-2; 7 bases match TRBD1. The sequenced sample was peripheral blood, obtained 28 days after the second AZD1222 dose. The CDR3, as DNA: TGCGCCAGCAGCCAAGGGACAGGTCATGACTATGGCTACACCTTC. This translates into CASSQGTGHDYGYTF.